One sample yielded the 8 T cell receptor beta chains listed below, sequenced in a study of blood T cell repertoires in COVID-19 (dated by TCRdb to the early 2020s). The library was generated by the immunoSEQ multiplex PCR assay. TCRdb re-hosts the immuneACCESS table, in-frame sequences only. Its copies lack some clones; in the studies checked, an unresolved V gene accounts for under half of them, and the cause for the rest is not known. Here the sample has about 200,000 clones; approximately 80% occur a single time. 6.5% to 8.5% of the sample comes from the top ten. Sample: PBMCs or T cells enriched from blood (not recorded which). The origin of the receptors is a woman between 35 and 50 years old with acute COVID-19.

The CDR3: CASSSRDRLDYGYTF. The CDR3 DNA reads TGTGCCAGCAGTTCGCGGGACAGGCTGGACTATGGCTACACCTTC. V is TRBV6-6 and J is TRBJ1-2; TRBD1 matches 8 bases. Germline lookup yields CDR1 MNHNY and CDR2 SVGAGI (reference sequence). J gave up 3 bases and V 4 bases, and 7 bases lay outside the gene matches. The CDR3 is 15 residues long.

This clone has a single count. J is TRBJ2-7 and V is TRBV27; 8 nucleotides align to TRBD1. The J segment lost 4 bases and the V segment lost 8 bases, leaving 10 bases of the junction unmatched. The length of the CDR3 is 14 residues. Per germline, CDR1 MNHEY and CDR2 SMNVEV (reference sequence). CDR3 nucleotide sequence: TGTGCCAGCTCATACCGGGACAGGATATACGAGCAGTACTTC. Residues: CASSYRDRIYEQYF.

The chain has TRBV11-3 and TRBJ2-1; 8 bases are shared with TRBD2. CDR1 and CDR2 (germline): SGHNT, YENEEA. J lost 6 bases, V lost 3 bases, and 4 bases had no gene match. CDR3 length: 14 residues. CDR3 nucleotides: TGTGCCAGCAGCTTGGGACTAGAGGGCAATGAGCAGTTCTTC. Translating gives CASSLGLEGNEQFF.

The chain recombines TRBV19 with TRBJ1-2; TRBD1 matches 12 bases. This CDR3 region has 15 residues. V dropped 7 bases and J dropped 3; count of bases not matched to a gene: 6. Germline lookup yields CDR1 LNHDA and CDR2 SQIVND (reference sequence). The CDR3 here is CASNPGQGAYYGYTF. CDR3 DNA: TGTGCCAGTAATCCGGGACAGGGGGCTTACTATGGCTACACCTTC.

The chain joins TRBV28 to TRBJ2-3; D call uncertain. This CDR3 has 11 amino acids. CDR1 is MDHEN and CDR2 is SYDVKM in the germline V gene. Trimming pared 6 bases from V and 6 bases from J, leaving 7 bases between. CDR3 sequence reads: CASSTRDTQYF. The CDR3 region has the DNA TGTGCCAGCAGCACCCGGGATACGCAGTATTTT.

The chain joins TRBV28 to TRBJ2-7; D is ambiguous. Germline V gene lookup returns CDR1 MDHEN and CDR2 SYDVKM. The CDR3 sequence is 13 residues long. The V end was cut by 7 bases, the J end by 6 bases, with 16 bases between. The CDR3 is CASNRPQFGEQYF. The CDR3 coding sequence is TGTGCCAGCAACCGTCCCCAATTCGGCGAGCAGTACTTC.

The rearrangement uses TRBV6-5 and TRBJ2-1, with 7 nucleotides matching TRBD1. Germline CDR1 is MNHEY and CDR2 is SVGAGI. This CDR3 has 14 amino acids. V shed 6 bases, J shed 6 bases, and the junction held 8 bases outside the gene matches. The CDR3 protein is CASSITGVINEQFF. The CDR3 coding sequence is TGTGCCAGCAGCATAACAGGGGTGATCAATGAGCAGTTCTTC.

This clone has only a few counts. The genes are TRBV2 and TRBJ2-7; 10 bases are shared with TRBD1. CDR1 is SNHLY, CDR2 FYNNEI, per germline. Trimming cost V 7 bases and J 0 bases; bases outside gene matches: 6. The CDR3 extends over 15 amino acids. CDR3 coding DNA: TGTGCCAGCATCATGGACAGGGGGAGCTCCTACGAGCAGTACTTC. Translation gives CASIMDRGSSYEQYF.